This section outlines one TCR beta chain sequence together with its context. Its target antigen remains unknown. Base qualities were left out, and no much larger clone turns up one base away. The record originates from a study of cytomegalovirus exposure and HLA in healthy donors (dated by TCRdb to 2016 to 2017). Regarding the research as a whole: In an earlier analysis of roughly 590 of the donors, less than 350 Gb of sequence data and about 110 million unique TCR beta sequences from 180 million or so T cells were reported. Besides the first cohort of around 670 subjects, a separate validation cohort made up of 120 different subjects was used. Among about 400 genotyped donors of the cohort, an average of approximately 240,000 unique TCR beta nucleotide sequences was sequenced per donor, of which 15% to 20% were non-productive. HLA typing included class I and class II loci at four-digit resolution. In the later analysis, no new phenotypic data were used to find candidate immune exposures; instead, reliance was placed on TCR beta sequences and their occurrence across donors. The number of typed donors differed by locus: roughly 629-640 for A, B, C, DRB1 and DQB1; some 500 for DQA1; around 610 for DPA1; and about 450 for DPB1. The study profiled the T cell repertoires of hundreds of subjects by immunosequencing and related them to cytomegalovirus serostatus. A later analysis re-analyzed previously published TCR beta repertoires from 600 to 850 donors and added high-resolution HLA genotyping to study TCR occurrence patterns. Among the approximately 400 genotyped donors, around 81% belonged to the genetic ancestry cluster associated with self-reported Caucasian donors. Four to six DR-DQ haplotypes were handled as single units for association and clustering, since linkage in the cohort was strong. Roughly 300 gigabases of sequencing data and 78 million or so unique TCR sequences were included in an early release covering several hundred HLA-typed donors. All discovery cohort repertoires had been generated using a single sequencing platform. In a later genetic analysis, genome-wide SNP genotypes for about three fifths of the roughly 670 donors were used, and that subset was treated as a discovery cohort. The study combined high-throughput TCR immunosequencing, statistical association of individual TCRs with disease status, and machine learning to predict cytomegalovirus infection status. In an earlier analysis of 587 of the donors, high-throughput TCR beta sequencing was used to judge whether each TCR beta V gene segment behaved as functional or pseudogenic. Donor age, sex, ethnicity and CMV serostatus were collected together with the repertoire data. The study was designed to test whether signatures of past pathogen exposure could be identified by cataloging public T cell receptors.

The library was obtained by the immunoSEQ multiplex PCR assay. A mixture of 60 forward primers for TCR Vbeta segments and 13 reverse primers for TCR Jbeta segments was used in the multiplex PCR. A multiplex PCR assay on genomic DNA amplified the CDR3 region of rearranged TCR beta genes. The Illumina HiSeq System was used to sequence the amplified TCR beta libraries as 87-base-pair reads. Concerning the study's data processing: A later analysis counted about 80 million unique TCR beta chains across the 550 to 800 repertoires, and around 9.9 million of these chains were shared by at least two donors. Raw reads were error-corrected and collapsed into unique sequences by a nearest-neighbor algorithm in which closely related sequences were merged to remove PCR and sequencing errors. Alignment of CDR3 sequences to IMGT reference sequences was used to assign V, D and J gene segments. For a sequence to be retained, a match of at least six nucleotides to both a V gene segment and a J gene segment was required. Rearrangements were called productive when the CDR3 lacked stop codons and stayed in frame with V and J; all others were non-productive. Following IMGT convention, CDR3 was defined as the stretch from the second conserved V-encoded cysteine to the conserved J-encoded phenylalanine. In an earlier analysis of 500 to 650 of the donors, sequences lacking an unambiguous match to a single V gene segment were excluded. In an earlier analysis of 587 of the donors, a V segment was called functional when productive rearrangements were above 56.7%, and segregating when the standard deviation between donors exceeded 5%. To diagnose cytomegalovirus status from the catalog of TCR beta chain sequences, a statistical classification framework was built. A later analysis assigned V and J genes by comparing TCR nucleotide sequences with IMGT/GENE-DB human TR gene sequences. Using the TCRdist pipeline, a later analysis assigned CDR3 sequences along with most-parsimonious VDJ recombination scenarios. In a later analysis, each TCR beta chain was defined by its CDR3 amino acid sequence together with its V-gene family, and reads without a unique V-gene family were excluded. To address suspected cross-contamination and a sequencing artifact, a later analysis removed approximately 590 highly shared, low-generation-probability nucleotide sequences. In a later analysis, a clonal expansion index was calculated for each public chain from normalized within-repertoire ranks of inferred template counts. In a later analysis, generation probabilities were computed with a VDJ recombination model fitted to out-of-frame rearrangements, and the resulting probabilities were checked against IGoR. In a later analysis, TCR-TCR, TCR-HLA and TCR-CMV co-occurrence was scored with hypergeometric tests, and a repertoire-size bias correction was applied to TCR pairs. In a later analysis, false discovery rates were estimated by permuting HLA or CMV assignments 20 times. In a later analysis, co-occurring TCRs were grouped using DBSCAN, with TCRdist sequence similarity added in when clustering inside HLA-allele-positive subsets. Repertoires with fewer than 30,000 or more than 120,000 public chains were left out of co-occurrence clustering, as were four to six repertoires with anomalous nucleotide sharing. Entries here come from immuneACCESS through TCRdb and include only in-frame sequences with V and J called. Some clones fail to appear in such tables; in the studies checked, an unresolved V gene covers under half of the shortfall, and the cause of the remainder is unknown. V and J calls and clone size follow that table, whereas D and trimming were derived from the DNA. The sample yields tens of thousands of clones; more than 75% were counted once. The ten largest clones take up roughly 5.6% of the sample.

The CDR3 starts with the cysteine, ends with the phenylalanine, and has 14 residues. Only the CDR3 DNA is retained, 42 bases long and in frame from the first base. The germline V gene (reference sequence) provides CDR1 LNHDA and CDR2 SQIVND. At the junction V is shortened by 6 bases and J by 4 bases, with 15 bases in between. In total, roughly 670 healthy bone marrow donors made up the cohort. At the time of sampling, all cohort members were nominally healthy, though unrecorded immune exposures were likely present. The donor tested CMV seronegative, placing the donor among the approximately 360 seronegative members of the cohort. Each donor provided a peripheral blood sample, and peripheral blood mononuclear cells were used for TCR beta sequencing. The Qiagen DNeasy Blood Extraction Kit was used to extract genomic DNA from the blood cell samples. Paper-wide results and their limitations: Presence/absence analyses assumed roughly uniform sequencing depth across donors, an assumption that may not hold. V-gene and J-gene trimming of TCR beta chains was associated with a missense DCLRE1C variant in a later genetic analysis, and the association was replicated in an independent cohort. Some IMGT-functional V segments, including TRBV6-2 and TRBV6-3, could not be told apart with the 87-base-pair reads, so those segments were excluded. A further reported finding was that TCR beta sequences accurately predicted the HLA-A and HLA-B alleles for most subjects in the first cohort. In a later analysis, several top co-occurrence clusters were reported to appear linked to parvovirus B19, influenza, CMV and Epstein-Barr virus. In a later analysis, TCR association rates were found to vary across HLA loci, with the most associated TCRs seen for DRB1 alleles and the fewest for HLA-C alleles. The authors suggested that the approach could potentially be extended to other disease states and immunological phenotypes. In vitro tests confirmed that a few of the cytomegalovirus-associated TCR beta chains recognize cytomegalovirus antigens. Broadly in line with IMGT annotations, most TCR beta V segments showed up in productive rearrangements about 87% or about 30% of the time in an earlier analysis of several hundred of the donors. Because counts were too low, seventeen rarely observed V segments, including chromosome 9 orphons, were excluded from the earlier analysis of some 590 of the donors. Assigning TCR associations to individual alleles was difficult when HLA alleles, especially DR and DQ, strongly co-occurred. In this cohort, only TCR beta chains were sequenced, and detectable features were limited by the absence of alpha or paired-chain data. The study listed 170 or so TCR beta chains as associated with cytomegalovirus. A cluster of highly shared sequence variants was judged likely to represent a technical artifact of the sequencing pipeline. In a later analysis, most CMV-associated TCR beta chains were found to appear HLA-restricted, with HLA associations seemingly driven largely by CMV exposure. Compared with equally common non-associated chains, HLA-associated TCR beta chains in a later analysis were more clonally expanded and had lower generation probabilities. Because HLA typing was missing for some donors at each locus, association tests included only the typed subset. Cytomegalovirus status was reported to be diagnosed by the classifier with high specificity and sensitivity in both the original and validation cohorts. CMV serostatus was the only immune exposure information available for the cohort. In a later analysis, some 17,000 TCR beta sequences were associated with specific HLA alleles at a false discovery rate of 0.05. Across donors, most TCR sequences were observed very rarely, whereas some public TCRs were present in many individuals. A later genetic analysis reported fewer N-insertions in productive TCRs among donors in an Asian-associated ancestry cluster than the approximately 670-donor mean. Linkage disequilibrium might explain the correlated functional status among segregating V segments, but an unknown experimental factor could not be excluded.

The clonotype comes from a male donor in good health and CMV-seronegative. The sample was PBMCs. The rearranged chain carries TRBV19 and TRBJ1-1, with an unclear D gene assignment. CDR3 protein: CASRTTPVPTEAFF. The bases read TGTGCCAGTAGGACGACACCAGTTCCCACTGAAGCTTTCTTT.